The source of this TCR beta chain is a study of Ad26.COV2.S vaccination and SARS-CoV-2 variants. In the study overall: The vaccine Ad26.COV2.S was put into the muscle once, or twice with 56 days between.

Whole-study findings and limits: The TCR-based breadth and depth measures might underestimate overall T cell responses. Comparable non-spike TCR breadth was observed in vaccine and placebo recipients.

Treatment described: about 20 received Ad26.COV2.S at low or high dose, single or two shots; roughly five received placebo; per-sample allocation not given. Sampling occurred on day 63 after the first vaccine or placebo injection. Assay used: immunoSEQ multiplex PCR; TCRdb lists only in-frame clones, some missing. The table records a few hundred thousand clones, around 86% of them present only once. Of note for this clone: As yet, its antigen is unknown.

This sample comprised peripheral blood, obtained in a trial of Ad26.COV2.S vaccine versus placebo. The receptor was derived from a person between 18 and 59 years old who received the Ad26.COV2.S COVID-19 vaccine or a placebo.

The CDR3 nucleotides are TGTGCCAGCAGCCTGGACTATGGCTACACCTTC. Its protein is CASSLDYGYTF. The J gene is TRBJ1-2, the V gene TRBV6-2 or TRBV6-3; D is undetermined. The CDR3 has 11 amino acids. Germline lookup yields CDR1 MNHEY and CDR2 SVGEGT. Trimming pared 6 bases from V and 3 bases from J, leaving 5 bases between.